This T cell receptor beta chain was observed in a study of blood T cell repertoires in COVID-19. Overall study: The cDNA or gDNA used as material had been derived from T cells, B-cell-depleted T cells, or PBMCs.

The method was immunoSEQ multiplex PCR; TCRdb's version includes in-frame clones alone and lacks a portion of them. The sample comprises about 270,000 clones, 75% to 90% of which are singletons, and about 4% rests with the top ten. The CDR3 spans 15 residues. The germline V and J ends were trimmed by 2 bases and 3 bases, with 13 bases remaining between them. Per germline, CDR1 MNHEY and CDR2 SVGAGI. Participant age was roughly 18 to 89 years, and participants resided in about 25 US areas. What was sequenced was PBMCs or T cells enriched from blood (not recorded which). The rearrangement links TRBV6-5 to TRBJ1-2; D perhaps matches TRBD1 (6 bases). This receptor was taken from a woman in her 30s with acute COVID-19. As DNA, the CDR3 is TGTGCCAGCAGTTACGAAGTTTCAGGGGACTATGGCTACACCTTC. Translating it yields CASSYEVSGDYGYTF.